The 4 T cell receptor beta chains below all came from one sample that was sequenced in a study of T cell changes during pregnancy in multiple sclerosis. Clones were read by immunoSEQ multiplex PCR, and TCRdb kept only the in-frame ones, dropping some. This table has around 30,000 clones, around 85% appearing once. Sequenced material: CD8+ T cells from peripheral blood mononuclear cells, taken after pregnancy. The receptors derive from a female donor with multiple sclerosis, enrolled in a pregnancy study.

The chain employs TRBV28 and TRBJ1-1, with TRBD1 as a possible D gene (6 bases). The germline CDR1 and CDR2 sequences are MDHEN and SYDVKM. There are 14 residues in the CDR3. Trimming pared 6 bases from V and 8 bases from J, leaving 19 bases between. CDR3 sequence reads: CASRPGQSLREAFF. DNA of the CDR3: TGTGCCAGCAGGCCCGGACAGTCCCTCAGGGAAGCTTTCTTT.

The chain joins TRBV6-1 to TRBJ1-2; D is perhaps TRBD1 (5 bases). The V end lost 6 bases, the J end lost 4 bases, and 12 bases lay between the germline ends. The germline CDR1 and CDR2 sequences are MNHNS and SASEGT. The CDR3 is 13 amino acids. CDR3 sequence: CASSTQETYGYTF. The CDR3 region has the DNA TGTGCCAGCAGCACACAGGAAACCTATGGCTACACCTTC.

This CDR3 reads CASSFSGAPNTEAFF. The CDR3 nucleotides are TGTGCCAGCAGTTTCAGCGGGGCCCCGAACACTGAAGCTTTCTTT. V gene TRBV27 combines with J gene TRBJ1-1, with D possibly being TRBD1 (5 bases). Germline V gene sequence: CDR1 MNHEY, CDR2 SMNVEV (reference sequence). V lost 3 bases and J 1 base, leaving 12 bases between the germline ends. CDR3 length equals 15 residues.

This chain links TRBV9 with TRBJ1-1, with D possibly being TRBD1 (5 bases). Trimming removed 3 bases at V and 5 bases at J, with 11 bases between. This CDR3 spans 13 amino acids. Germline V gene data show CDR1 as SGDLS and CDR2 as YYNGEE. The chain's CDR3 is CASSAHGGTEAFF. CDR3 nucleotide sequence: TGTGCCAGCAGCGCCCATGGGGGGACTGAAGCTTTCTTT.